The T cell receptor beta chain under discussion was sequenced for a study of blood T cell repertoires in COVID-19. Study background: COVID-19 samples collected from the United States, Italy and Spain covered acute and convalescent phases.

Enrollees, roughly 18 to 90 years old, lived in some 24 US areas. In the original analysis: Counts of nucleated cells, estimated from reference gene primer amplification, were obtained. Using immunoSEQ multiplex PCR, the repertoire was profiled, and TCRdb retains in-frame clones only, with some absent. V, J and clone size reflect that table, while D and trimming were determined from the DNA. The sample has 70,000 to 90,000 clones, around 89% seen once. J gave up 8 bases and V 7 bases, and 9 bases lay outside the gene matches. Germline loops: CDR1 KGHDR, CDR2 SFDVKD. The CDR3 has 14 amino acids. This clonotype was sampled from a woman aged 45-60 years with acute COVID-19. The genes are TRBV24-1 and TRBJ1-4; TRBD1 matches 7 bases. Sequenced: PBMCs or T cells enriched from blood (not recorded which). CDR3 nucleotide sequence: TGTGCCACCAGCCAGGGGGACAGACCAGAAAAACTGTTTTTT. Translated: CATSQGDRPEKLFF.